This T cell receptor beta chain is from a study of blood T cell repertoires in COVID-19. The wider study: From the United States, Italy and Spain came samples of acute and convalescent COVID-19. PBMCs, B-cell-depleted T cells, or T cells provided the cDNA or gDNA that made up the material.

CDR1 SGHKS and CDR2 YYEKEE come from the germline V gene (reference sequence). CDR3 length equals 16 residues. V was clipped by 4 bases and J by 4 bases, with 20 bases between them. Enrollment of patients from Seattle took place during active infection, with longitudinal follow-up. Per the original data handling: It was from reference gene primer amplification that nucleated cell counts were estimated. Profiled with immunoSEQ multiplex PCR; TCRdb holds only in-frame clones, not every one. V and J calls and clone size are as listed in that table; D and trimming were resolved from the DNA. The table shows roughly 40,000 clones, with approximately 94% occurring only once.

Sample: peripheral blood. The sequence was collected from a man aged 45 to 65 with COVID-19, enrolled during active disease. The chain couples TRBV5-5 to TRBJ1-2; D may be TRBD1 (6 bases). This CDR3 is CASSGAVGAGAYGYTF. DNA of the CDR3: TGTGCCAGCAGCGGTGCGGTTGGGGCAGGGGCCTATGGCTACACCTTC.